This TCR beta chain was sequenced during a study of cytomegalovirus exposure and HLA in healthy donors. Study-wide results and limits: As immune exposure information, only CMV serostatus was available. It has been reported that TCR beta sequences accurately predicted the HLA-A and HLA-B alleles of most subjects. In an earlier analysis, about 90% or about 30%: the productive usage of most TCR beta V segments.

Points on this clone: Its antigen is unknown.

Primers for the PCR totalled 60 Vbeta and 13 Jbeta. Libraries were prepared by immunoSEQ multiplex PCR; TCRdb keeps only in-frame clonotypes and omits some of them. The table lists approximately 160,000 clones, around 80% of them singletons, with more than 4% in the top ten. The CDR3 loop spans 14 amino acids. Per germline, CDR1 SNHLY and CDR2 FYNNEI. V lost 3 bases, J lost 0 bases, and 9 bases lay in between. The receptor comes from a young man in good health and CMV-seronegative. The chain couples TRBV2 to TRBJ2-7; possible D gene TRBD1, 5 bases. Sequenced sample: PBMCs. The chain's CDR3 is CASSEGLSSYEQYF. For the CDR3, the DNA is TGTGCCAGCAGTGAGGGGCTGAGCTCCTACGAGCAGTACTTC.